A single sample gave rise to the 9 T cell receptor beta chains below, sequenced in a study of spatial heterogeneity in lung cancer. Study-wide results and caveats: Tumors with more nonsynonymous mutations had more expanded intratumoral alpha and beta TCRs.

No antigen has been identified for these receptors. Noted time point: sample taken at primary tumor resection. Each CDR3 protein gets one entry after TCRdb re-called the 5' RACE reads with MiXCR. Of some 13,000 distinct CDR3 sequences listed, roughly 3.4% were seen once; the top ten hold under 10%. Material: lung tumor tissue, obtained at surgery. The receptors come from a male donor with early-stage non-small cell lung cancer.

In the case of this clonotype: A much larger clone lies one base from this, so it may be a read error. The chain has TRBV7-9 and TRBJ1-2; 7 bases align to TRBD1. Germline CDR1 SEHNR, CDR2 FQNEAQ (reference sequence). The CDR3 totals 13 residues. In DNA form, the CDR3 reads TGTGCCAGCAGCTTAGGGGACAGCTATGGCTACAACTTC. This codes for CASSLGDSYGYNF.

This clonotype came up many times. V and J are TRBV20-1 and TRBJ1-1, with 7 bases lining up with TRBD1. V trimming: 6 bases; J trimming: 0 bases; junction bases outside the gene matches: 4. Germline CDR1 is DFQATT and CDR2 is SNEGSKA (reference sequence). This CDR3 comprises 13 residues. DNA of the CDR3: TGCAGTGCCGGGACAGCCATGAACACTGAAGCTTTCTTT. Translating gives CSAGTAMNTEAFF.

This clonotype was counted ten times or more. Given a much more abundant clone one base away, this may be a read error. The chain recombines TRBV7-2 with TRBJ1-5; no clear D gene. The CDR3 totals 14 residues. CDR1 SGHTA and CDR2 FQGNSA come from the germline V gene. V was shortened by 2 bases and J by 7 bases, with 12 bases between the two germline ends. This CDR3 is CASSLTGYKQPQHF. Here the CDR3 DNA reads TGTGCCAGCAGCTTAACGGGGTATAAGCAGCCCCAGCATTTT. The full variable domain, rest sourced from reference TRBV7-2 and TRBJ1-5, is GAGVSQSPSNKVTEKGKDVELRCDPISGHTALYWYRQSLGQGLEFLIYFQGNSAPDKSGLPSDRFSAERTGGSVSTLTIQRTQQEDSAVYLCASSLTGYKQPQHFGDGTRLSIL.

In this sample, this clonotype turned up many times. The V call is TRBV2, the J call TRBJ2-2; D may be TRBD2 (7 bases). The CDR3 consists of 16 residues. Germline CDR1 SNHLY, CDR2 FYNNEI. V shed 3 bases and J shed 5 bases, with 16 bases lying between them. CDR3 DNA sequence: TGTGCCAGCAGTGATCGGCGGGGGCGAGGAACCGGGGAGCTGTTTTTT. Amino acids: CASSDRRGRGTGELFF.

This clonotype was recorded at least ten times. The V call is TRBV20-1, the J call TRBJ1-1; no firm D call. CDR3 length: 15 amino acids. Trimming removed 6 bases at V and 4 bases at J, with 21 bases between. The germline CDR1 and CDR2 sequences are DFQATT and SNEGSKA (reference sequence). Written as DNA, the CDR3 is TGCAGTGCGGACCCGGTCCTCACCCCGGCCACTGAAGCTTTCTTT. Its translation is CSADPVLTPATEAFF.

In its sample, this clonotype is medium-sized. The junction shows a germline mismatch at one end, possibly a read error. The V gene is TRBV29-1, the J gene TRBJ1-2, with D maybe TRBD1 (5 bases). Per the germline V gene, CDR1 is SQVTM and CDR2 is ANQGSEA. There are 11 residues in the CDR3. The CDR3: CTVAGAKGYTF. For the CDR3, the DNA is TGCACCGTTGCCGGGGCGAAGGGCTACACCTTC.

In its sample, this clonotype was seen many times. V is TRBV28 and J is TRBJ2-6; tentative D call: TRBD2 (6 bases). CDR3 length equals 18 residues. V lost 5 bases, J lost 0 bases, and 17 bases lay in between. The germline gives CDR1 MDHEN, CDR2 SYDVKM. CDR3 DNA: TGTGCCAGCAGTGGAGGGGCATTAGTTAACTCTGGGGCCAACGTCCTGACTTTC. The encoded protein is CASSGGALVNSGANVLTF.

This clonotype was observed a handful of times. This may be a read error: a much more frequent sequence differs by one nucleotide. The V gene is TRBV7-9, the J gene TRBJ1-2, with D possibly matching TRBD1 (5 bases). CDR1 is SEHNR and CDR2 is FQNEAQ in the germline V gene (reference sequence). This CDR3 is 13 amino acids long. The CDR3 sequence is CASSLGRGYGDTF. CDR3 coding DNA: TGTGCCAGCAGCTTAGGAAGGGGCTATGGCGACACCTTC. The full variable domain, completed using reference TRBV7-9 and TRBJ1-2, is DTGVSQNPRHKITKRGQNVTFRCDPISEHNRLYWYRQTLGQGPEFLTYFQNEAQLEKSRLLSDRFSAERPKGSFSTLEIQRTEQGDSAMYLCASSLGRGYGDTFGSGTRLTVV.

This clonotype was seen repeatedly, ten times or more. The CDR3 bases are TGCAGTGCTTCCGGCACAGATACGCAGTATTTT. Protein sequence: CSASGTDTQYF. The chain recombines TRBV20-1 with TRBJ2-3; no firm D call. Germline V gene sequence: CDR1 DFQATT, CDR2 SNEGSKA (reference sequence). The CDR3 is 11 amino acids. Trimming left V 5 bases short and J 1 base short, with 4 bases between.